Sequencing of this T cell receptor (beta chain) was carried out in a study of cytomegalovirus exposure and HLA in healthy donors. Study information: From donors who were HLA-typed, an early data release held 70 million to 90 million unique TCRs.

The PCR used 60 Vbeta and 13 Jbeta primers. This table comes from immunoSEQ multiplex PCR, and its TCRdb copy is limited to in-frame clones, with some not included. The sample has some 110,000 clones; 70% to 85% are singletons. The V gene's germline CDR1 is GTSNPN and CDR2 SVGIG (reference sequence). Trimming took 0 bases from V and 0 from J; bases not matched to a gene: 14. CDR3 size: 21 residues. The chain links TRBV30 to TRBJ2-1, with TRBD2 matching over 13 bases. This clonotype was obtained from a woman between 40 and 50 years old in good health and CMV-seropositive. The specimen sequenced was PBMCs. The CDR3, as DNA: TGTGCCTGGAGTGTAGGCCGGGGACTAGCGGGATCCTTAAGCTCCTACAATGAGCAGTTCTTC. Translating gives CAWSVGRGLAGSLSSYNEQFF.